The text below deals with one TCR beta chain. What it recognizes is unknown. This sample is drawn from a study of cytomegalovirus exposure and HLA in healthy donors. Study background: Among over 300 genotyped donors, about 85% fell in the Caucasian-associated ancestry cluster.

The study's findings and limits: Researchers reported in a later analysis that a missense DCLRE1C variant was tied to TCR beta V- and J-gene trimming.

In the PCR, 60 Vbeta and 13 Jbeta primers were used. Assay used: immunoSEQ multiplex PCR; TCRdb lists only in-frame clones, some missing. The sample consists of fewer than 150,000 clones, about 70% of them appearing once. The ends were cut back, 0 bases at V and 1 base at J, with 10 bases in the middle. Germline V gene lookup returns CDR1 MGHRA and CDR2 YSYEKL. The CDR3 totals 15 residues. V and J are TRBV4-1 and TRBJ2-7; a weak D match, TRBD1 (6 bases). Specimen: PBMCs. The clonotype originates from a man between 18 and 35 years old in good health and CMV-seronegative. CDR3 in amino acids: CASSQDRGQSYEQYF. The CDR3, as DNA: TGCGCCAGCAGCCAAGATAGGGGACAATCCTACGAGCAGTACTTC.